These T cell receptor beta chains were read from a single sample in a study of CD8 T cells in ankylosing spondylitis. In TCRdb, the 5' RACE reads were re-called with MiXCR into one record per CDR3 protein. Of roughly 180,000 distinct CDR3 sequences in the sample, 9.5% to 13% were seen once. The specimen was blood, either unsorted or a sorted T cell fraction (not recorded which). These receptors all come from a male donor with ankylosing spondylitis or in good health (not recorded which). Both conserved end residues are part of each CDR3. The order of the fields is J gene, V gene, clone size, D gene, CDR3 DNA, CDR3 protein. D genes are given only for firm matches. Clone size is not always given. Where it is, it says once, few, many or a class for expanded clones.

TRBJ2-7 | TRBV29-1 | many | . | TGCAGCGTTGAAGATCGGCAGGAGGGCTACGAGCAGTACTTC | CSVEDRQEGYEQYF
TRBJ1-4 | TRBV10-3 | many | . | TGTGCCATCAGTGACGGATCTAATGAAAAACTGTTTTTT | CAISDGSNEKLFF
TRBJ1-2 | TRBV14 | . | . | TGTGCCAGCAGCCAAGACAGGGATGGCTACACCTTC | CASSQDRDGYTF
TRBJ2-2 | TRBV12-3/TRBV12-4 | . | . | TGTGCCAGCAGTTTGAGCGGCTCGGGGGAGCTGTTTTTT | CASSLSGSGELFF
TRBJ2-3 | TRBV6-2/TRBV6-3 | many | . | TGTGCCATTACCCGGGGACAAGACGCAGATACGCAGTATTTT | CAITRGQDADTQYF
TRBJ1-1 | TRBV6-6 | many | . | TGTGCCAGCAGACTCCCAGCTGACACTGAAGCTTTCTTT | CASRLPADTEAFF
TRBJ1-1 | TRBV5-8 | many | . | TGTGCCAGCAGCTTGGGCCCAAGTGGGCTAGCTGAAGCTTTCTTT | CASSLGPSGLAEAFF
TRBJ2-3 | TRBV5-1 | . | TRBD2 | TGCGCCAGCAGTAGGATGACTAGCGGGGGAACAGATACGCAGTATTTT | CASSRMTSGGTDTQYF
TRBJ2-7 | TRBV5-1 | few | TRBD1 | TGCGCCAGCAGCTTCTTACAGGGGGCCCCAGGCGAGCAGTACTTC | CASSFLQGAPGEQYF
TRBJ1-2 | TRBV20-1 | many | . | TGCAGTGCTAGGGTCCGGGACGGGAACTATGGCTACACCTTC | CSARVRDGNYGYTF
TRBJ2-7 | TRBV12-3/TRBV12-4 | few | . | TGTGCCAGCTCGTACCGGGACATCTCCTACGAGCAGTACTTC | CASSYRDISYEQYF
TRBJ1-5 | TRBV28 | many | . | TGTGCCAGCAGTCCGGGCAATCAGCCCCAGCATTTT | CASSPGNQPQHF
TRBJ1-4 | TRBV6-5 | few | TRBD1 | TGTGCCAGCAGTTACACCCTCGACAGGGGAAAAGAAAAACTGTTTTTT | CASSYTLDRGKEKLFF
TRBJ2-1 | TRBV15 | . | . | TGTGCCACCAGCAGAGATTACCTGTCCCAGGAGTTCTTC | CATSRDYLSQEFF
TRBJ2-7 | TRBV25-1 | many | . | TGTGCCAGCAGTGTGGACCTATACGAGCAGTACTTC | CASSVDLYEQYF
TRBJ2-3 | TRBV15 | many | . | TGTGCCACGTCGACAGCTAGCACAGATACGCAGTATTTT | CATSTASTDTQYF
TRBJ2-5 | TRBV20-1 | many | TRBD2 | TGCAGTGCTGGGGAGGCGGGGGTCCGGGAGACCCAGTACTTC | CSAGEAGVRETQYF
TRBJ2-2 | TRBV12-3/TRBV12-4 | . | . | TGTGCCAGCAGTCGGCGAACGGGGGCTTCGAACACCGGGGAGCTGTTTTTT | CASSRRTGASNTGELFF
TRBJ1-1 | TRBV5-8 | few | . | TGTGCCAGCAGCTTATGGGGTGAAGCTTTCTTT | CASSLWGEAFF
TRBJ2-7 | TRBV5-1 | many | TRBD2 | TGCGCCAGCAGCTTGGATCAGGGTGGGACTAGCTCCTACGAGCAGTACTTC | CASSLDQGGTSSYEQYF
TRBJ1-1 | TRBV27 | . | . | TGTGCCAGCAGTTTATATGCTCCTCGGGTGCTGAACACTGAAGCTTTCTTT | CASSLYAPRVLNTEAFF
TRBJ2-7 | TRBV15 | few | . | TGTGCCACCAGCAGGGATGGGGTGGTCTACGAGCAGTACTTC | CATSRDGVVYEQYF
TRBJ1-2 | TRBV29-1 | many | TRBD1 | TGCAGCGTTGTTGGGACAGGCCAGCATGTCTATGGCTACACCTTC | CSVVGTGQHVYGYTF
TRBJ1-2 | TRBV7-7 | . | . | TGTGTCAGCAGCTTAGAGCGGGGGGCCTCTGATTTATATGGCTACACCTTC | CVSSLERGASDLYGYTF
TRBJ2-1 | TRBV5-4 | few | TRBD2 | TGTGCCAGCAGCTTGGATACGGGAGGGCTCGCTGAGCAGTTCTTC | CASSLDTGGLAEQFF
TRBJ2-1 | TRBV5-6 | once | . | TGTGCCAGCAGCTTGCGCCAGATCCCCTACAATGAGCAGTTCTTC | CASSLRQIPYNEQFF
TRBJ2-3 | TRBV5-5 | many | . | TGTGCCAGCAGCTTGGGCCGGGGACTCACAGATACGCAGTATTTT | CASSLGRGLTDTQYF
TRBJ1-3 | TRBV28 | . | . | TGTGCCAGCAGCCCCTCATGGTCTGGAAACACCATATATTTT | CASSPSWSGNTIYF
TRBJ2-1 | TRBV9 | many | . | TGTGCCAGCAGTGAAGGGCCATACAATGAGCAGTTCTTC | CASSEGPYNEQFF
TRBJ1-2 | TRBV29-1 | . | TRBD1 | TGCAGCGTTGGTGGGACAGGGTATGGCTACACCTTC | CSVGGTGYGYTF
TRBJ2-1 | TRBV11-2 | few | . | TGTGCCAGCAGCTTAGAGGCTGCCGGGGGCCCTGGCAATGAGCAGTTCTTC | CASSLEAAGGPGNEQFF
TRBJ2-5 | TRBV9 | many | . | TGTGCCAGCAGCGTCTTGAGCGAGCAAGAGACCCAGTACTTC | CASSVLSEQETQYF
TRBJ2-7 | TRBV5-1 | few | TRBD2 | TGCGCCAGCAGCCGGGGACTAGCGGGCTCGCCGGCCGGGAACGAGCAGTACTTC | CASSRGLAGSPAGNEQYF
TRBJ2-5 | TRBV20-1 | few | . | TGCAGTGCTCCGATTGAAGATATCCAAGAGACCCAGTACTTC | CSAPIEDIQETQYF
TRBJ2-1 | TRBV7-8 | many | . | TGTGCCAGCAGCTTAACCATCTCAGCCAGGTTCAATGAGCAGTTCTTC | CASSLTISARFNEQFF
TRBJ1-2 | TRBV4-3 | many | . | TGCGCCAGCAGCCAAGACCCTGCCGGGTATGGCTACACCTTC | CASSQDPAGYGYTF
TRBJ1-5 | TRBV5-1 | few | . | TGCGCCAGCAGCCCCAGGGGAGGAGATCAGCCCCAGCATTTT | CASSPRGGDQPQHF
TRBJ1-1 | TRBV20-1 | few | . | TGCAGTGCTAGCGGCAGAGGGGAAACTGAAGCTTTCTTT | CSASGRGETEAFF
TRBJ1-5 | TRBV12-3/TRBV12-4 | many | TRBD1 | TGTGCCAGCAGCCGACAGGGAGGGAATCAGCCCCAGCATTTT | CASSRQGGNQPQHF
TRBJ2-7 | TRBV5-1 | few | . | TGCGCCAGCAGGCACTCGGGACACAGCTCCTACGAGCAGTACTTC | CASRHSGHSSYEQYF
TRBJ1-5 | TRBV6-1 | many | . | TGTGCCAGCAGTGAACTGGGTCAGGGCAATCAGCCCCAGCATTTT | CASSELGQGNQPQHF
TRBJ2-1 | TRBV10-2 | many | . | TGCGCCAGCAGCGTAGTGAATGAGCAGTTCTTC | CASSVVNEQFF
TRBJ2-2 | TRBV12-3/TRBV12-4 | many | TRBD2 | TGTGCCAGCAGTTTAGGACTAGCGGTAACCGGGGAGCTGTTTTTT | CASSLGLAVTGELFF
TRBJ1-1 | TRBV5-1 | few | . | TGCGCCAGCAGCTTACCGGCGGGGAATACTGAAGCTTTCTTT | CASSLPAGNTEAFF
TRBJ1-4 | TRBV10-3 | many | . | TGTGCCATCAGTGAGTCAGGGGGAGAAAAACTGTTTTTT | CAISESGGEKLFF
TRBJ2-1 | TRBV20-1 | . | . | TGCAGTGCGCGGGGACTTTACAATGAGCAGTTCTTC | CSARGLYNEQFF
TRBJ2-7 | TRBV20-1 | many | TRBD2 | TGCAGTGCTAGAGTCCCGGGGGGGCAGGGCGAGCAGTACTTC | CSARVPGGQGEQYF
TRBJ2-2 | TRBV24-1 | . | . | TGTGCCACCAGTGACGGCAGGGGGGGTTACACCGGGGAGCTGTTTTTT | CATSDGRGGYTGELFF
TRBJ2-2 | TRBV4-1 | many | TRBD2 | TGCGCCAGCAGCCAAGTCGCGACTAGCGGGGTCAAGGAGCTGTTTTTT | CASSQVATSGVKELFF
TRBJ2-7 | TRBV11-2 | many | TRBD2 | TGTGCCAGCAGCTTAGGGGCGGGAGGGCCGGACGAGCAGTACTTC | CASSLGAGGPDEQYF
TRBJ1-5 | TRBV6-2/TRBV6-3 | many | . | TGTGCCAGCAGTTACGGGGACCCGAATCAGCCCCAGCATTTT | CASSYGDPNQPQHF
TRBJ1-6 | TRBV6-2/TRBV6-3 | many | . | TGTGCCAGCAGTTTGCCAGGGAGAAGAGGTTTTTCACCCCTCCACTTT | CASSLPGRRGFSPLHF
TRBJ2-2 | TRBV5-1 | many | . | TGCGCCAGCAGCAGTACAGGGACGAACACCGGGGAGCTGTTTTTT | CASSSTGTNTGELFF
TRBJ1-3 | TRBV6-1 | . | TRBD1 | TGTGCCAGCAGTGGCATCTTGAGGGGGCTAAGAAACACCATATATTTT | CASSGILRGLRNTIYF
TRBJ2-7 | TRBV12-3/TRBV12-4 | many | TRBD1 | TGTGCCAGCAGTTATGGACAGGTGATCTACGAGCAGTACTTC | CASSYGQVIYEQYF
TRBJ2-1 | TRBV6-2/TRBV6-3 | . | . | TGTGCCAGCATCGCCGGGACGAGCTCCTACAATGAGCAGTTCTTC | CASIAGTSSYNEQFF
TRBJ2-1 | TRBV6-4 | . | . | TGTGCCAGCAGTTCCCTCCCCACACAGAATGAGCAGTTCTTC | CASSSLPTQNEQFF
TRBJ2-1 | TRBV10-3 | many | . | TGTGCCAGCCGCGATACCTCCTACAATGAGCAGTTCTTC | CASRDTSYNEQFF
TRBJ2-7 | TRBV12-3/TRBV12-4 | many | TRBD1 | TGTGCCAGCAGCCCCACGACAGGGGGCGAGCAGTACTTC | CASSPTTGGEQYF
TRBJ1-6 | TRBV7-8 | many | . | TGTGCCAGCAGCTCGGCGACAGGCAATAATTCACCCCTCCACTTT | CASSSATGNNSPLHF